The rows below give T cell receptor beta chains drawn from one sample of a study of cytomegalovirus exposure and HLA in healthy donors. Method: immunoSEQ multiplex PCR; TCRdb's copy keeps in-frame clones and lacks some. The data contain around 200,000 clones, 60% to 80% of them singletons. The sequencing input was PBMCs. All receptors come from a woman aged 25-40 years in good health and CMV-seropositive. Both conserved end residues are part of each CDR3. The D gene is left open where the match is weak. Some rows have no size entry. The others give once, few or many, or a class for an expanded clone.

>TRBD2|TRBV18|few|TRBJ2-1
TGTGCCAGCTCACCACGGGATAGCGGGAGAGCCTACAATGAGCAGTTCTTC
CASSPRDSGRAYNEQFF
>NA|TRBV11-2|few|TRBJ1-3
TGTGCCAGCAGCTTAGTAAACCTCTACCACTCTGGAAACACCATATATTTT
CASSLVNLYHSGNTIYF
>NA|TRBV10-3|NA|TRBJ2-7
TGTGCCATCAGTGGACCGACAGGATCCTACGAGCAGTACTTC
CAISGPTGSYEQYF
>TRBD1|TRBV27|NA|TRBJ1-4
TGTGCCAGCAGCCCGGACAGGGGAACTAATGAAAAACTGTTTTTT
CASSPDRGTNEKLFF
>NA|TRBV4-1|NA|TRBJ2-7
TGCGCCAGCAGCTCGACTCCAGGGTGCGAGCAGTACTTC
CASSSTPGCEQYF
>TRBD1|TRBV5-1|few|TRBJ2-5
TGCGCCAGCAGCTCGGGACAGGGCCAAGAGACCCAGTACTTC
CASSSGQGQETQYF
>NA|TRBV15|NA|TRBJ1-3
TGTGCCACCAGCCGAGAGGAGGCTGATACTGGAAACACCATATATTTT
CATSREEADTGNTIYF
>NA|TRBV13|NA|TRBJ2-7
TGTGCCAGCAGCCATTATAGAAGCTCCTACGAGCAGTACTTC
CASSHYRSSYEQYF
>TRBD1|TRBV6-1|few|TRBJ1-2
TGTGCCAGCAGTGAACTTACAGGGGGCGACTATGGCTACACCTTC
CASSELTGGDYGYTF
>NA|TRBV6-5|NA|TRBJ2-7
TGTGCCAGCAGTTACACAAGTGGAGGGTGGTCCGAGCAGTACTTC
CASSYTSGGWSEQYF
>TRBD1|TRBV27|NA|TRBJ2-7
TGTGCCAGCAGGTGGGGACAGGGGGACTACGAGCAGTACTTC
CASRWGQGDYEQYF
>TRBD1|TRBV19|NA|TRBJ1-1
TGTGCCAGTAGTATTCCGGGACAGGGAGGCACTGAAGCTTTCTTT
CASSIPGQGGTEAFF
>NA|TRBV5-1|NA|TRBJ2-1
TGCGCCAGCAGCTTGACCTTAGATGAGCGGTTCTTC
CASSLTLDERFF
>NA|TRBV27|NA|TRBJ1-6
TGTGCCAGCAGCTCTACCGGACAGATAAATAATTCACCCCTCCACTTT
CASSSTGQINNSPLHF
>TRBD1|TRBV5-1|NA|TRBJ1-1
TGCGCCAGCAGGCCCTCCGACAGGGGGCTGAGGAACACTGAAGCTTTCTTT
CASRPSDRGLRNTEAFF
>NA|TRBV14|NA|TRBJ2-5
TGTGCCAGCAGCCTAAGCGGGGAGACCCAGTACTTC
CASSLSGETQYF
>TRBD1|TRBV9|NA|TRBJ1-5
TGTGCCAGCAGCGCGTCGGGACAGGGCAATCAGCCCCAGCATTTT
CASSASGQGNQPQHF
>TRBD2|TRBV5-5|NA|TRBJ2-2
TGTGCCAGCAGCTTTGGCGGGAGCTCCGGGGAGCTGTTTTTT
CASSFGGSSGELFF
>TRBD2|TRBV4-1|NA|TRBJ2-7
TGCGCCAGCAAGGGACTAGCCTCCTACGAGCAGTACTTC
CASKGLASYEQYF
>TRBD1|TRBV5-6|NA|TRBJ2-2
TGTGCCAGCAGCTGGACAGGGGGCAACACCGGGGAGCTGTTTTTT
CASSWTGGNTGELFF
>NA|TRBV7-2|once|TRBJ2-1
TGTGCCAGCAGCTTGAGTAGTGAGCAGTTCTTC
CASSLSSEQFF
>NA|TRBV6-5|NA|TRBJ2-5
TGTGCCAGCAGTTACGGTTGGTCAGGGCGAGAGGAGACCCAGTACTTC
CASSYGWSGREETQYF
>NA|TRBV7-6|NA|TRBJ2-7
TGTGCCAGCAGCTTTTTTGCGGGTGGGGAGCAGTACTTC
CASSFFAGGEQYF
>TRBD2|TRBV5-1|NA|TRBJ2-1
TGCGCCAGCTCGCCGGGCAGGGCTAGCGGGAGGTTAGGTGAGCAGTTCTTC
CASSPGRASGRLGEQFF
>TRBD2|TRBV5-4|NA|TRBJ2-5
TGTGCCAGCAGCGAAGAGGGTAGCGGGAGGGCCCAAGAGACCCAGTACTTC
CASSEEGSGRAQETQYF
>TRBD1|TRBV5-6|NA|TRBJ1-2
TGTGCCAGCAGCTTAACAGGGGACAACCTTTATGGCTACACCTTC
CASSLTGDNLYGYTF
>NA|TRBV2|NA|TRBJ2-1
TGTGCCAGCAGTGAAGGTCTCCGAGGTAGGGAGCAGTTCTTC
CASSEGLRGREQFF
>NA|TRBV10-2|NA|TRBJ2-2
TGCGCCAGCAGTGAAACGGAGAGGGGGACCGGGGAGCTGTTTTTT
CASSETERGTGELFF
>NA|TRBV5-5|NA|TRBJ1-2
TGTGCCAGCAGCCCTAACAGGGATTATGGCTACACCTTC
CASSPNRDYGYTF
>TRBD1|TRBV28|once|TRBJ1-5
TGTGCCAGCAGTTCCCCAGGGGGTAGCAATCAGCCCCAGCATTTT
CASSSPGGSNQPQHF
>TRBD1|TRBV27|NA|TRBJ2-7
TGTGCCAGCAGCCTTGGACAGGGAGGTATCTACGAGCAGTACTTC
CASSLGQGGIYEQYF
>NA|TRBV5-1|NA|TRBJ2-2
TGCGCCAGCAGCTTGGCAACGAACACCGGGGAGCTGTTTTTT
CASSLATNTGELFF
>NA|TRBV5-1|NA|TRBJ2-7
TGCGCCAGCAGCTTCCTACAGGCTCAGTCCTACGAGCAGTACTTC
CASSFLQAQSYEQYF
>TRBD1|TRBV7-6|few|TRBJ1-1
TGTGCCAGCAGCTCTCAGGGGGGCACTGAAGCTTTCTTT
CASSSQGGTEAFF
>NA|TRBV10-2|NA|TRBJ2-3
TGCGCCAGCAGTGAGCCAGGGCTCGGCACAGATACGCAGTATTTT
CASSEPGLGTDTQYF
>TRBD1|TRBV2|NA|TRBJ2-7
TGTGCCAGCAAGGACAGGGGACGGAACGAGCAGTACTTC
CASKDRGRNEQYF
>NA|TRBV19|NA|TRBJ1-5
TGTGCCAGTAGCTGGGAGGGACGGGGCAATCAGCCCCAGCATTTT
CASSWEGRGNQPQHF
>TRBD2|TRBV4-2|NA|TRBJ2-3
TGTGCCAGCAGCCCCAGACTAGCGGGCCTAGCAACAGATACGCAGTATTTT
CASSPRLAGLATDTQYF
>NA|TRBV7-9|NA|TRBJ2-7
TGTTCCAGCAGCTTAGGTCGCGGATACTCCTACGAGCAGTACTTC
CSSSLGRGYSYEQYF
>TRBD2|TRBV5-1|NA|TRBJ2-2
TGCGCCGGATCTAGCGGGGACCCTCTCACCGGGGAGCTGTTTTTT
CAGSSGDPLTGELFF
>NA|TRBV27|few|TRBJ2-4
TGTGCCAGCAGTTCTTTCTTGTGGCTAGCCAAAAACATTCAGTACTTC
CASSSFLWLAKNIQYF
>NA|TRBV28|NA|TRBJ1-2
TGTGCCAGCAGATCACAGGGATTCTATGGCTACACCTTC
CASRSQGFYGYTF
>NA|TRBV10-3|few|TRBJ1-3
TGTGCCATCAGTGAGTCGAGTCGGGTCTCTGGAAACACCATATATTTT
CAISESSRVSGNTIYF
>TRBD2|TRBV10-3|once|TRBJ2-1
TGTGCCATCAGTGCCCTAGCGGGAGACTCCTACAATGAGCAGTTCTTC
CAISALAGDSYNEQFF
>TRBD1|TRBV29-1|few|TRBJ1-2
TGCAGCGTTGAGGCCAGGGGGCCTAACTATGGCTACACCTTC
CSVEARGPNYGYTF
>NA|TRBV19|NA|TRBJ2-1
TGTGCCAGTAGTATCACAAGCTCCTACAATGAGCAGTTCTTC
CASSITSSYNEQFF
>NA|TRBV4-1|few|TRBJ2-7
TGCGCCAGCCGTGGGGGGTACGAGCAGTACTTC
CASRGGYEQYF
>NA|TRBV5-6|NA|TRBJ2-7
TGTGCCAGCAGCGACGTTTGGGGGGAGCAGGGCGAGCAGTACTTC
CASSDVWGEQGEQYF
>NA|TRBV28|NA|TRBJ1-2
TGTGCCAGCAAGAACAGCCCCTATGGCTACACCTTC
CASKNSPYGYTF
>NA|TRBV19|NA|TRBJ1-1
TGTGCCAGTAGTAGGTCGGTGAACACTGAAGCTTTCTTT
CASSRSVNTEAFF
>TRBD1|TRBV28|once|TRBJ2-7
TGTGCCAGCAGTCCGAGGGACAGAGGGGAGCAGTACTTC
CASSPRDRGEQYF
>TRBD1|TRBV5-1|NA|TRBJ2-7
TGCGCCAGCGGGGACAGGGCGTTAGGAGTTTCCTACGAGCAGTACTTC
CASGDRALGVSYEQYF
>TRBD2|TRBV28|NA|TRBJ2-7
TGTGCCAGCAGTTCACTGACTAGCGACTACGAGCAGTACTTC
CASSSLTSDYEQYF
>TRBD2|TRBV7-9|once|TRBJ2-1
TGTGCCAGCAGTCAAAACGGACTAGTAGATCAGTTCTTC
CASSQNGLVDQFF
>TRBD1|TRBV7-9|once|TRBJ2-7
TGTGCCAGCAGCCCCAGGGGGCCCTACGAGCAGTACTTC
CASSPRGPYEQYF